Sequencing of this T cell receptor beta chain was carried out in a study of blood T cell repertoires in COVID-19. Whole-study context: Both acute and convalescent COVID-19 samples were obtained from the United States, Italy and Spain. Nucleic acid was either cDNA or gDNA, and it came from T cells, B-cell-depleted T cells, or PBMCs.

Source study methods: Amplified reference gene primers provided the basis for estimating nucleated cell counts. Data came from immunoSEQ multiplex PCR; TCRdb stores just in-frame clones and leaves some out. The D gene and trimming were derived from the DNA, and the V and J assignments and clone size from that table. The sample lists roughly 150,000 clones; approximately 88% were seen once. The germline V gene has CDR1 LGHNA and CDR2 YSLEER. The CDR3 runs to 16 residues. The V and J ends lost 0 bases and 2 bases respectively, with 11 bases between them. The sequence derives from a woman aged 80 or over with active or convalescent COVID-19. This chain connects TRBV4-3 to TRBJ2-1; the D gene is possibly TRBD1 (6 bases). The material sequenced was peripheral blood. The CDR3 DNA reads as TGCGCCAGCAGCCAAGATACAGGGCCACCCTACAATGAGCAGTTCTTC. Translated: CASSQDTGPPYNEQFF.